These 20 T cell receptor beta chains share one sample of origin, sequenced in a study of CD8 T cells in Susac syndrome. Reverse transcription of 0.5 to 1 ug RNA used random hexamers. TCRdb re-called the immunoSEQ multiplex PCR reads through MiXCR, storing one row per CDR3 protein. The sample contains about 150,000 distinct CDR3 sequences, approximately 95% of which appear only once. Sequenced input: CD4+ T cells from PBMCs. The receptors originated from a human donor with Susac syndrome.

In nucleotides, the CDR3 is TGCAGCGGTAAAACTAGGGGGGACATTCAGTACTTC. Encoded protein: CSGKTRGDIQYF. This chain links TRBV29-1 with TRBJ2-4, with D perhaps TRBD1 or TRBD2 (6 bases each). Germline CDR1 is SQVTM and CDR2 is ANQGSEA. V was shortened by 7 bases and J by 8 bases, with 15 bases between the two germline ends. The CDR3 totals 12 residues.

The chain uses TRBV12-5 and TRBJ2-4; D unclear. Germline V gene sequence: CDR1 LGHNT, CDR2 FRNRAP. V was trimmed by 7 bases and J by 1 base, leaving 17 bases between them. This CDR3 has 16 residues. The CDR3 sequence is CASAPGWGRAKNIQYF. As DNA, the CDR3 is TGTGCTAGTGCCCCCGGATGGGGTAGGGCCAAAAACATTCAGTACTTC.

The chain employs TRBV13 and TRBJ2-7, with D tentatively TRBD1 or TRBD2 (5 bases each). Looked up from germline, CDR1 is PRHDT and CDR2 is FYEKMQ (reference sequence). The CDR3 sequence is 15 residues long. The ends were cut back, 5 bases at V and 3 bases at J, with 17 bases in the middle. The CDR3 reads CASSIRDEGNYEQYF. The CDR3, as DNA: TGTGCCAGCAGCATACGGGACGAAGGGAACTACGAGCAGTACTTC.

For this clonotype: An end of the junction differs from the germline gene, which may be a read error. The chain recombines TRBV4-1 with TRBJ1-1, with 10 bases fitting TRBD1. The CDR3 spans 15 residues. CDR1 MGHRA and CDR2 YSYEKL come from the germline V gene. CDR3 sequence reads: CAISQPGTGVTEAFF. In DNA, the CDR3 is TGCGCCATCAGCCAGCCCGGGACAGGGGTGACTGAAGCTTTCTTT.

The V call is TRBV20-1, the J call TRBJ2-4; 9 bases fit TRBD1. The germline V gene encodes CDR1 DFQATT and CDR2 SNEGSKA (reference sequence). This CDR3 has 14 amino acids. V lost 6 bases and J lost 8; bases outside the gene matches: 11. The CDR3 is CSAHRGQGTDIQYF. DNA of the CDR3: TGCAGTGCGCATAGGGGACAGGGTACGGACATTCAGTACTTC.

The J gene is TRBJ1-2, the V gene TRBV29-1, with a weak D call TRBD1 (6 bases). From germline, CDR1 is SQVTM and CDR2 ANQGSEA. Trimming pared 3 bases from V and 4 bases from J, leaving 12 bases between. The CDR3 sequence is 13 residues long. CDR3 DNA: TGCAGCGTTGAGCCAGGGGTTAGCTATGGCTACACCTTC. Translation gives CSVEPGVSYGYTF.

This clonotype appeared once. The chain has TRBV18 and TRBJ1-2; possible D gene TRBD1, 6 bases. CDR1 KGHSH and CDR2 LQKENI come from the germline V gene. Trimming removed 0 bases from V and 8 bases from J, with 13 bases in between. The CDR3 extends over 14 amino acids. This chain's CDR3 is CASSPPIGGAGYTF. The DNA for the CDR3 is TGTGCCAGCTCACCACCGATCGGGGGCGCGGGCTACACCTTC. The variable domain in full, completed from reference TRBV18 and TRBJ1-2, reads NAGVMQNPRHLVRRRGQEARLRCSPMKGHSHVYWYRQLPEEGLKFMVYLQKENIIDESGMPKERFSAEFPKEGPSILRIQQVVRGDSAAYFCASSPPIGGAGYTFGSGTRLTVV.

In DNA form, the CDR3 reads TGTGCCAGCAGTTTATCGGGGGAGCTGTTTTTT. Amino acid sequence: CASSLSGELFF. The chain is built from TRBV25-1 and TRBJ2-2; D not resolved. V dropped 5 bases and J dropped 8 bases, with 6 bases sitting between them. CDR1 and CDR2 from the germline V gene are MGHDK and SYGVNS. This CDR3 comprises 11 residues.

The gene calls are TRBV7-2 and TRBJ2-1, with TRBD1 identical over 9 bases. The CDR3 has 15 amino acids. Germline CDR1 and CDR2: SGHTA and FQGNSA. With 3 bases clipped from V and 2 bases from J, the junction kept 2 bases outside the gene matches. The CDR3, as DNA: TGTGCCAGCAGCTTTCGACAGGGGGCCTACAATGAGCAGTTCTTC. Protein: CASSFRQGAYNEQFF.

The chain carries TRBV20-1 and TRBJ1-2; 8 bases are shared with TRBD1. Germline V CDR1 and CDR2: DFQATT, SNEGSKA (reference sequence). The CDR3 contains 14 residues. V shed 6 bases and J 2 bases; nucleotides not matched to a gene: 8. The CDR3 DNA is TGCAGTGCCTACGTCCGGACAGGGAACTATGGCTACACCTTC. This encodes CSAYVRTGNYGYTF.

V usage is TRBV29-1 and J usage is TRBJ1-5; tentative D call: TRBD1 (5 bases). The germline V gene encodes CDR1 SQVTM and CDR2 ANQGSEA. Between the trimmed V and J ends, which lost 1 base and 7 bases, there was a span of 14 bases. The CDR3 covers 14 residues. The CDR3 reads CSVEGRGSGQPQHF. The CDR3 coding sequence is TGCAGCGTTGAAGGGAGGGGCAGTGGACAGCCCCAGCATTTT.

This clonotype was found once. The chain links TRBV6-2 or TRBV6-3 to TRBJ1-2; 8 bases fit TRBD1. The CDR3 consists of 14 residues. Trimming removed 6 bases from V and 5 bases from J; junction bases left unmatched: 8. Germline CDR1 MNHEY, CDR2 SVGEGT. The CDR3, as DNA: TGTGCCAGCAGGGGGACAGGACACCTTTATGGCTACACCTTC. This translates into CASRGTGHLYGYTF.

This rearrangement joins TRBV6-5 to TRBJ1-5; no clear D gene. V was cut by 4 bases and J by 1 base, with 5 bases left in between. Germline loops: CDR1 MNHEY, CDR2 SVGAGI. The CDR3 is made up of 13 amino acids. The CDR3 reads CASSLVSNQPQHF. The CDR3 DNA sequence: TGTGCCAGCAGTTTAGTGAGCAATCAGCCCCAGCATTTT.

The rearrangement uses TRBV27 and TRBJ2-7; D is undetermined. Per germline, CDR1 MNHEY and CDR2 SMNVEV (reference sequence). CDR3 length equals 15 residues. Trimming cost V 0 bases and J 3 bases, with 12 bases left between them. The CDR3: CASSLSLSTSYEQYF. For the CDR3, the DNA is TGTGCCAGCAGTTTATCGCTGAGCACCAGCTACGAGCAGTACTTC.

CDR3 amino acids: CSARSPFETNRVEQFF. In DNA, the CDR3 is TGCAGTGCTAGAAGCCCGTTTGAGACTAACAGGGTTGAGCAGTTCTTC. This chain connects TRBV20-1 to TRBJ2-1; D is perhaps TRBD1 (6 bases). CDR3 length: 16 amino acids. Trimming left V 2 bases short and J 9 bases short, with 23 bases between. From germline, CDR1 is DFQATT and CDR2 SNEGSKA (reference sequence).

This CDR3 reads CSAIRPTTVNTEAFF. Here the CDR3 DNA reads TGCAGTGCTATCCGGCCGACGACGGTGAACACTGAAGCTTTCTTT. V usage is TRBV20-1 and J usage is TRBJ1-1; D not certain. The length of the CDR3 is 15 residues. Trimming left V 4 bases short and J 0 bases short, with 15 bases between. Germline lookup yields CDR1 DFQATT and CDR2 SNEGSKA (reference sequence).

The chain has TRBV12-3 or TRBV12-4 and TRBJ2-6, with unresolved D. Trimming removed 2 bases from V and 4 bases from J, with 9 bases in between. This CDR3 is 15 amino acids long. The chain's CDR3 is CASSLRSAGANVLTF. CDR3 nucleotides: TGTGCCAGCAGTTTACGGTCCGCCGGGGCCAACGTCCTGACTTTC.

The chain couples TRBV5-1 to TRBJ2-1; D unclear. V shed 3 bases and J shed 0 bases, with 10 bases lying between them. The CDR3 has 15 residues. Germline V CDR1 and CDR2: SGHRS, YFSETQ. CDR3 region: CASSSPVGSYNEQFF. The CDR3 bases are TGCGCCAGCAGCTCCCCCGTTGGCTCCTACAATGAGCAGTTCTTC.

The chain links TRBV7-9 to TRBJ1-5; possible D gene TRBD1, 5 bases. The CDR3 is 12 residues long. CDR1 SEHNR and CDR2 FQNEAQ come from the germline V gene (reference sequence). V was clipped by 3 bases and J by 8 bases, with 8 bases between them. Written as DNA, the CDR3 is TGTGCCAGCAGCTTTCTAGGGGAGCCCCAGCATTTT. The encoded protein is CASSFLGEPQHF.

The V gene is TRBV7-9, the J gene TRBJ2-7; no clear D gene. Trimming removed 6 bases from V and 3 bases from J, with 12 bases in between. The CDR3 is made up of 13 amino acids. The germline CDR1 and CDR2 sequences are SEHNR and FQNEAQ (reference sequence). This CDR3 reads CASSSSGSYEQYF. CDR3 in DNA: TGTGCCAGCAGTTCCTCCGGTAGCTACGAGCAGTACTTC.